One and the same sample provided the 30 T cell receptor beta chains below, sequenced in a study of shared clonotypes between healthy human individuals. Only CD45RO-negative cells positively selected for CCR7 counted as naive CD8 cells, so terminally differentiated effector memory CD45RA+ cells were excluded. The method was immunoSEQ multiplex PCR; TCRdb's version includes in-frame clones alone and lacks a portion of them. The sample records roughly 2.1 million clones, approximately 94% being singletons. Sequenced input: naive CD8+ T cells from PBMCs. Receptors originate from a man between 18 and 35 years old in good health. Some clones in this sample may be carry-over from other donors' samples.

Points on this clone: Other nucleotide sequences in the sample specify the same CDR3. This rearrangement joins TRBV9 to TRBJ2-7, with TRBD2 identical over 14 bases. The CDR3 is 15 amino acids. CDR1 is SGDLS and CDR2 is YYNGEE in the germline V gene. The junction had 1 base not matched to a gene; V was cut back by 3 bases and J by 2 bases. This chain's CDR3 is CASSATSGRAYEQYF. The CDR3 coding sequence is TGTGCCAGCAGCGCGACTAGCGGGAGGGCCTACGAGCAGTACTTC.

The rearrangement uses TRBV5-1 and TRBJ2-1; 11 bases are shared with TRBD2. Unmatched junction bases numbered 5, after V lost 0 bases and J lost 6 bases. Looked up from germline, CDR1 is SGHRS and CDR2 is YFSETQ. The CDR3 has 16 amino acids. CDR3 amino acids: CASSLARLAGFNEQFF. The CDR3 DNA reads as TGCGCCAGCAGCTTGGCCAGACTAGCGGGATTCAATGAGCAGTTCTTC.

CDR3 nucleotides: TGTGCCACCAGCAGCCGCCGGGGAGGTCCCCGGGGGCAGCCCCAGCATTTT. Its translation: CATSSRRGGPRGQPQHF. The chain employs TRBV15 and TRBJ1-5, with TRBD1 as a possible D gene (5 bases). Germline loops: CDR1 LNHNV, CDR2 YYDKDF (reference sequence). V was pared by 3 bases and J by 7 bases, with 22 bases between. This CDR3 has 17 residues.

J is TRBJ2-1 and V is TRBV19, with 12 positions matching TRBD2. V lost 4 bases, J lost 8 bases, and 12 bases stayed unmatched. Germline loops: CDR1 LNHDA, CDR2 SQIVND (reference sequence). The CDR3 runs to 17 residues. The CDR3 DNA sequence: TGTGCCAGTAGTACCCCAAATGTCCTAGCGGGAGGGGATGAGCAGTTCTTC. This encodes CASSTPNVLAGGDEQFF.

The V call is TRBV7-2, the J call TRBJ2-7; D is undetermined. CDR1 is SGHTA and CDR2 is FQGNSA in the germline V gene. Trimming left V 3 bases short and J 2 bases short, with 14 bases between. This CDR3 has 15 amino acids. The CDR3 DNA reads TGTGCCAGCAGCTTCCTCGACACTTCGGCCTACGAGCAGTACTTC. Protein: CASSFLDTSAYEQYF.

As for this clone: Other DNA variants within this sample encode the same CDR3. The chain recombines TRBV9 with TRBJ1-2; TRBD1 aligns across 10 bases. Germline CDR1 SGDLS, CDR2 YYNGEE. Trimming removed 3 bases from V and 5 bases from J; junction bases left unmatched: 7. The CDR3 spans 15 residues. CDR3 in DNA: TGTGCCAGCAGCGCCGGGACAGGGGAAGGGTATGGCTACACCTTC. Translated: CASSAGTGEGYGYTF.

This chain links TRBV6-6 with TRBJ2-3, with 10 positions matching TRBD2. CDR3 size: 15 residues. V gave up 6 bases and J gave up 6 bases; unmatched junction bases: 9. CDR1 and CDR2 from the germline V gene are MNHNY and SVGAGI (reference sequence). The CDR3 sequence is CASSQGTSVTDTQYF. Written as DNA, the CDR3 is TGTGCCAGCAGCCAAGGGACTAGCGTTACCGATACGCAGTATTTT.

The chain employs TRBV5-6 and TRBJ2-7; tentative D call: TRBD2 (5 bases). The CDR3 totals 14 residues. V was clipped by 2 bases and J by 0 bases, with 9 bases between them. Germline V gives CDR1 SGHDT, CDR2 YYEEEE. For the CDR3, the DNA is TGTGCCAGCAGCTTAGGACTTAACTCCTACGAGCAGTACTTC. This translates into CASSLGLNSYEQYF.

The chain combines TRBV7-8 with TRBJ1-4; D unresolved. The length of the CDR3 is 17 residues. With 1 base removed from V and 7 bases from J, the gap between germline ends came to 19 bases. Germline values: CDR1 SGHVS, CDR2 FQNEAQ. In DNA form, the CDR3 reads TGTGCCAGCAGCTTAGAGGGTGTTGGCCTAGAGGGTGAAAAACTGTTTTTT. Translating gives CASSLEGVGLEGEKLFF.

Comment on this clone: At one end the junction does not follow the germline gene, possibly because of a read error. The CDR3 nucleotides are TGTGCCAGCAGCGAGGACAGGTCCTTATTC. Its protein product is CASSEDRSLF. V usage is TRBV9 and J usage is TRBJ1-2, with 7 nucleotides matching TRBD1. Looked up from germline, CDR1 is SGDLS and CDR2 is YYNGEE. This CDR3 is 10 amino acids long. Full variable domain (outside the CDR3, taken from reference TRBV9 and TRBJ1-2): DSGVTQTPKHLITATGQRVTLRCSPRSGDLSVYWYQQSLDQGLQFLIQYYNGEERAKGNILERFSAQQFPDLHSELNLSSLELGDSALYFCASSEDRSLFGSGTRLTVV.

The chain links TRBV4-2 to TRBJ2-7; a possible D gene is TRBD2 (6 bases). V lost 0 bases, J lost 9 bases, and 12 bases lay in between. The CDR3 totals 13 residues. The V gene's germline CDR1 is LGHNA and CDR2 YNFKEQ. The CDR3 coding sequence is TGTGCCAGCAGCCAAGATCTGGTAGCGGTGCAGTACTTC. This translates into CASSQDLVAVQYF.

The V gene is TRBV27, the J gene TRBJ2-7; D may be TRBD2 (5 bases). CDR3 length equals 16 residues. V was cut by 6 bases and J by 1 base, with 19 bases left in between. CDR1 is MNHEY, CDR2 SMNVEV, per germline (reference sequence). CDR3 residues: CASSQPLGGLSYEQYF. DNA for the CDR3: TGTGCCAGCAGCCAACCCCTGGGCGGACTTTCCTACGAGCAGTACTTC.

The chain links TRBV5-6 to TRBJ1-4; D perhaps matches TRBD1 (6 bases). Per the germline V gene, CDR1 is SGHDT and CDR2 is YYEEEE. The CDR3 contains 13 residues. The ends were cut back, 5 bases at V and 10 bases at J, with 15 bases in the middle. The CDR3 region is CASRAGDIGKLFF. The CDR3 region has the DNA TGTGCCAGCAGGGCCGGGGACATTGGAAAACTGTTTTTT.

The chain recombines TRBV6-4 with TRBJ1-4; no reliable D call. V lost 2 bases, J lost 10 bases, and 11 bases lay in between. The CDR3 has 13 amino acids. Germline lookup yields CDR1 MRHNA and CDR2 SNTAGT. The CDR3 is CASSDRKRGKLFF. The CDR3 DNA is TGTGCCAGCAGTGACCGAAAACGAGGAAAACTGTTTTTT.

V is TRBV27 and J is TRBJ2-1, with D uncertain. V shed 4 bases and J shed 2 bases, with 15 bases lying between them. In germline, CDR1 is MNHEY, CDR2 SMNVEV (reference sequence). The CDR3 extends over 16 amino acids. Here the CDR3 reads CASSSIGPSPYNEQFF. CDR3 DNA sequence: TGTGCCAGCAGTTCAATCGGACCTTCCCCCTACAATGAGCAGTTCTTC.

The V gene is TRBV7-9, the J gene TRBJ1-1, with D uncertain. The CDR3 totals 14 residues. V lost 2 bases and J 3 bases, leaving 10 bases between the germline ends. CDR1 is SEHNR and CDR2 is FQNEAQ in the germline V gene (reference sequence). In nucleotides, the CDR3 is TGTGCCAGCAGCTTAATGGAGGTCGACACTGAAGCTTTCTTT. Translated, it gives CASSLMEVDTEAFF.

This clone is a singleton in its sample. The CDR3 sequence is CASRVGESTDTQYF. The CDR3, as DNA: TGTGCCAGCAGAGTGGGGGAAAGCACAGATACGCAGTATTTT. The chain recombines TRBV27 with TRBJ2-3; tentatively, D is TRBD1 or TRBD2 (5 bases each). The CDR3 is 14 amino acids. Trimming took off 6 bases at V and 0 bases at J, with 10 bases between the two ends. The germline gives CDR1 MNHEY, CDR2 SMNVEV (reference sequence).

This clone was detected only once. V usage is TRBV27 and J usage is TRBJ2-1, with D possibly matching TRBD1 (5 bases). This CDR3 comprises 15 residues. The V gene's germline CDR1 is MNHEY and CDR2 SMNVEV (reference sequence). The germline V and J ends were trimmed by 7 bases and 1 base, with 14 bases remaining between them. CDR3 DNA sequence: TGTGCCAGCACCGTTGGTTCAGGGTCCTACAATGAGCAGTTCTTC. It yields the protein CASTVGSGSYNEQFF.

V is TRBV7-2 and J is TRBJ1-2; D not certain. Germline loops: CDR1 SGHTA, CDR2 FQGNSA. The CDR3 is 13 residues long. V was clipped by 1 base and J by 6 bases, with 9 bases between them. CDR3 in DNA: TGTGCCAGCAGCTTAGGAAGCGGGGATGGCTACACCTTC. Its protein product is CASSLGSGDGYTF.

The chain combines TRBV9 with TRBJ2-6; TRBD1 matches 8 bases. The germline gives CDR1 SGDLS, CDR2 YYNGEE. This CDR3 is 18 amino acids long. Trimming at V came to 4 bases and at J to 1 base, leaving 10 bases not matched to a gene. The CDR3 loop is CASSSRQGPQSGANVLTF. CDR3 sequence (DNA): TGTGCCAGCAGCTCCAGACAGGGGCCCCAATCTGGGGCCAACGTCCTGACTTTC.

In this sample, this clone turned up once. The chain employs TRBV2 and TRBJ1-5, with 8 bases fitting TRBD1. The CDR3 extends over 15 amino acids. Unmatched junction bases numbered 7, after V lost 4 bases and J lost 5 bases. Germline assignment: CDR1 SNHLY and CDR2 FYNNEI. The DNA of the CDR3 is TGTGCCAGCAGTGCGACAGGGGATTTGGATCAGCCCCAGCATTTT. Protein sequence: CASSATGDLDQPQHF.

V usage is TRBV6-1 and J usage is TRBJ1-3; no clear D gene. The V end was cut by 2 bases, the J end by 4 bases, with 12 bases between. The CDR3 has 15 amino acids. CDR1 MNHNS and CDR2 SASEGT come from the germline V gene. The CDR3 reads CASSEWQPAGNTIYF. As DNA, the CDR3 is TGTGCCAGCAGTGAATGGCAACCGGCGGGAAACACCATATATTTT.

CDR3 nucleotide sequence: TGTGCCACCAGCAGGCGGGCCAACACTGAAGCTTTCTTT. Translated, it gives CATSRRANTEAFF. V is TRBV15 and J is TRBJ1-1; D gene ambiguous. This CDR3 contains 13 residues. Trimming pared 3 bases from V and 2 bases from J, leaving 7 bases between. Looked up from germline, CDR1 is LNHNV and CDR2 is YYDKDF (reference sequence).

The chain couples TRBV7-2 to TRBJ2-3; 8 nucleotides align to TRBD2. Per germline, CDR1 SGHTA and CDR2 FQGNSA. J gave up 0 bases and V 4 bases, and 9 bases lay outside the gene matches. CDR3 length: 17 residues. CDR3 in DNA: TGTGCCAGCAGCTCCCGGCCTCGGGGGGGTAGCACAGATACGCAGTATTTT. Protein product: CASSSRPRGGSTDTQYF. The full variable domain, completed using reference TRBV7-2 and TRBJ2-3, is GAGVSQSPSNKVTEKGKDVELRCDPISGHTALYWYRQSLGQGLEFLIYFQGNSAPDKSGLPSDRFSAERTGGSVSTLTIQRTQQEDSAVYLCASSSRPRGGSTDTQYFGPGTRLTVL.

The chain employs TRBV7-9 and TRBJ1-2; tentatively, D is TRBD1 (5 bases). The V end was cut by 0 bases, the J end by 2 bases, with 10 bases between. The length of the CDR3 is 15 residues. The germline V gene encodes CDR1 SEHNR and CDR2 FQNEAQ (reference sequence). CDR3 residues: CASSLAIGTNYGYTF. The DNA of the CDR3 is TGTGCCAGCAGCTTAGCGATAGGGACGAACTATGGCTACACCTTC.

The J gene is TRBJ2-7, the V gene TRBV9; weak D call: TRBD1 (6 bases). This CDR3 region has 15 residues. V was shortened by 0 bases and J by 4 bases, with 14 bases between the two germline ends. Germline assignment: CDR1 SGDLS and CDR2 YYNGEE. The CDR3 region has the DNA TGTGCCAGCAGCGTAGAGGCAGGGGAGATATACGAGCAGTACTTC. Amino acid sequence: CASSVEAGEIYEQYF.

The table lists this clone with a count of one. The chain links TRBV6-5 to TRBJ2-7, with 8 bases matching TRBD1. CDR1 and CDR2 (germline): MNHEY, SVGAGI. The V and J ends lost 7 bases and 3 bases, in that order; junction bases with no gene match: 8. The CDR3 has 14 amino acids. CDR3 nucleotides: TGTGCCAGCAAACCCCCGGGACAGGTCTACGAGCAGTACTTC. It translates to CASKPPGQVYEQYF.

The CDR3 nucleotides read TGTGCCAGCAGTACAGGGGAAGAACAGCCCCAGCATTTT. It encodes CASSTGEEQPQHF. The chain couples TRBV6-5 to TRBJ1-5; TRBD1 matches at 7 bases. Germline assignment: CDR1 MNHEY and CDR2 SVGAGI. This CDR3 contains 13 residues. Trimming removed 5 bases from V and 7 bases from J; junction bases left unmatched: 5.

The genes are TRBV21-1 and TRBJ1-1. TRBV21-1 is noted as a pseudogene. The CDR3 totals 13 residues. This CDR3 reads CASSKVRAAEAFF. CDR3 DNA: TGTGCCAGCAGCAAAGTTAGGGCAGCTGAAGCTTTCTTT.

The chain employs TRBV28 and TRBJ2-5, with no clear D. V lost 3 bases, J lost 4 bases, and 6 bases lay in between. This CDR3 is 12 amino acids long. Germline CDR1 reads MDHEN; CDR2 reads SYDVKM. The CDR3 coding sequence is TGTGCCAGCAGTTTGGTGCGAGAGACCCAGTACTTC. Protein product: CASSLVRETQYF.